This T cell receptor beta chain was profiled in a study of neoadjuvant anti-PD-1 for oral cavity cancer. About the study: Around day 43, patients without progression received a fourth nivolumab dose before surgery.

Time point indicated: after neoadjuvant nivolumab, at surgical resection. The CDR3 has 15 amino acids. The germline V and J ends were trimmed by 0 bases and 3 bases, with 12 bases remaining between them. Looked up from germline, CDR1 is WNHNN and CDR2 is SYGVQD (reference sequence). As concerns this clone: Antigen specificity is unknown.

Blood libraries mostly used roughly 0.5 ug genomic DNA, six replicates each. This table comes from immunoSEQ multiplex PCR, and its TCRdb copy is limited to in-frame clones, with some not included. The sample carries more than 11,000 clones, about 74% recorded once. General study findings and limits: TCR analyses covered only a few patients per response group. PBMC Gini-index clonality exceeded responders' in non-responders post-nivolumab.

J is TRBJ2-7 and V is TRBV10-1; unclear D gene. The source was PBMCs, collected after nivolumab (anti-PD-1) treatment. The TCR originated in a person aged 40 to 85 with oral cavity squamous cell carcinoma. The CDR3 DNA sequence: TGCGCCAGCAGTGAGTCGCGGCCCGCTGGCTACGAGCAGTACTTC. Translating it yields CASSESRPAGYEQYF.